Here is one TCR beta chain with its context. Its antigen is not known. Alongside a J-beta primer mix, a sample-barcoded 5' primer served in a second PCR lasting about 6 to 11 cycles. The template-switch adaptor, which had 12 random nucleotides, put a tag on each cDNA molecule. A single record per CDR3 protein comes from TCRdb applying MiXCR to the 5' RACE reads. The sample has 1.5 million or so distinct CDR3 sequences; approximately 43% are singletons. The data originate from a study of blood T cells in healthy people across ages. General study points: Older age went with lower TCR beta diversity per million T cells, in a roughly linear way. Underestimates were what the diversity estimates from one million T cells were considered to be.

The CDR3 sequence is 19 residues long. CDR1 PRHDT and CDR2 FYEKMQ come from the germline V gene (reference sequence). Collection of around 9.3 milliliters of peripheral blood was performed for each donor. Sample: blood. The TCR originated in a woman aged 18-29 years in good health. J is TRBJ2-7 and V is TRBV13; a weak D match, TRBD1 (6 bases). Near its end, the DNA agrees better with TRBJ2-4, so the J call may be wrong. Here the CDR3 reads CASSLGRWGLWGLRNIQYF. The CDR3 DNA follows: TGTGCCAGCAGCTTAGGCCGATGGGGATTGTGGGGGCTTAGAAACATTCAGTACTTC.